These 3 T cell receptor beta chains originate from one sample sequenced in a study of T-cell reconstitution after alpha-beta-depleted transplantation in children. Library preparation (for TCRbeta) was performed with unique molecular identifiers. One entry per CDR3 protein results from TCRdb running MiXCR on the PCR reads. Among just over 950,000 distinct CDR3 sequences listed, roughly 29% were seen once. The sequences come from PBMCs, mostly from graft donor cells, collected 360 days after TCRalphabeta/CD19-depleted stem cell transplant. These receptors were taken from a boy less than two years old who had a stem cell transplant for SCID, so the T cells may come from the graft donor.

The chain uses TRBV13 and TRBJ1-6; unclear D gene. V was shortened by 0 bases and J by 7 bases, with 13 bases between the two germline ends. CDR1 is PRHDT, CDR2 FYEKMQ, per germline (reference sequence). The CDR3 is 16 amino acids. The CDR3 is CASSLGGRGRNSPLHF. In nucleotides, the CDR3 is TGTGCCAGCAGCTTAGGGGGTCGTGGTCGGAATTCACCCCTCCACTTT.

There are a few counts of this clonotype. The J gene is TRBJ2-7, the V gene TRBV20-1, with TRBD1 matching over 7 bases. The CDR3 extends over 15 amino acids. Germline loops: CDR1 DFQATT, CDR2 SNEGSKA (reference sequence). Unmatched junction bases numbered 7, after V lost 0 bases and J lost 2 bases. The chain's CDR3 is CSARDAQGRPYEQYF. For the CDR3, the DNA is TGCAGTGCTAGAGATGCACAGGGGCGCCCCTACGAGCAGTACTTC.

This chain links TRBV12-3 or TRBV12-4 with TRBJ1-2; D perhaps matches TRBD1 (6 bases). This CDR3 region has 15 residues. The germline V and J ends were trimmed by 3 bases and 5 bases, with 16 bases remaining between them. The CDR3 DNA reads as TGTGCCAGCAGTTTCTCGGGCAGGGGAGGTTATGGCTACACCTTC. Residues: CASSFSGRGGYGYTF.